Below, one T cell receptor (beta chain) is given with its context. Its specificity is not known. The sample comes from a study of shared clonotypes between healthy human individuals. Background on the study: Per-donor plates numbered three CD4 naive, three CD4 memory, two CD8 naive and one CD8 memory. Findings of the study overall: Deeper or shallower sequencing was expected to change how clonotypes are shared among donors. Clonotypes shared by all four sorted-subset donors had higher generation probabilities than non-shared clonotypes.

CDR1 SGHTA and CDR2 FQGNSA come from the germline V gene. This CDR3 is built from 12 residues. V lost 2 bases and J lost 3, with 4 bases in between. Researchers divided each subset's genomic DNA evenly across several immunoSEQ plates. Only in-frame clones appear in the TCRdb table, and some are missing; sequencing was by immunoSEQ multiplex PCR. The data contain over 850,000 clones, 70% to 80% of them singletons. The clonotype was recovered from a man between 18 and 29 years old in good health. Some clones in this sample may be carry-over from other donors' samples. Sequencing used memory CD4+ T cells from PBMCs. Indicated subset: CD45RA-negative fraction. The chain uses TRBV7-2 and TRBJ2-5; D is ambiguous. The CDR3 DNA reads as TGTGCCAGCAGCTTATGGGAAGAGACCCAGTACTTC. It translates to CASSLWEETQYF.